The 25 T cell receptor beta chains reported below all come from one sample, sequenced in a study of regulatory T cells in long-lasting Graves disease. The authors built TCR beta libraries using iRepertoire HTBI primers and Arm-PCR of CDR3 regions. TCRdb redid the calling of the multiplex PCR reads with MiXCR, one entry per CDR3 protein. The sample holds hundreds of thousands of distinct CDR3 sequences, 15% to 20% seen once. Time point: newly diagnosed GD, antithyroid drugs for less than 3 months. PBMC-derived RNA was used for the TCR library. Another study also made use of these data, one on T cells in Graves' hyperthyroidism and ophthalmopathy.

The input for sequencing was peripheral blood mononuclear cells (PBMCs), taken at new diagnosis, from a patient treated with antithyroid drugs. Receptor source: a man between 18 and 35 years old with Graves disease.

This clonotype was counted ten times or more. The chain employs TRBV11-2 and TRBJ2-3; a weak D match, TRBD2 (5 bases). V dropped 6 bases and J dropped 2 bases, with 15 bases sitting between them. Germline V gene sequence: CDR1 SGHAT, CDR2 FQNNGV. CDR3 size: 15 residues. CDR3 sequence reads: CASSILQAATDTQYF. The CDR3 DNA follows: TGTGCCAGCAGTATACTCCAAGCGGCCACAGATACGCAGTATTTT.

This clonotype was recorded once. Here the CDR3 DNA reads TGTGCCAGCAGCTTGGACGGCGGGACTCAAGAGACCCAGTACTTC. Encoded protein: CASSLDGGTQETQYF. The chain recombines TRBV5-4 with TRBJ2-5, with D perhaps TRBD2 (6 bases). From germline, CDR1 is SGHNT and CDR2 YYREEE (reference sequence). The CDR3 sequence is 15 residues long. Trimming took 0 bases from V and 2 from J, leaving 11 bases between them. The full variable domain, rest sourced from reference TRBV5-4 and TRBJ2-5, is ETGVTQSPTHLIKTRGQQVTLRCSSQSGHNTVSWYQQALGQGPQFIFQYYREEENGRGNFPPRFSGLQFPNYSSELNVNALELDDSALYLCASSLDGGTQETQYFGPGTRLLVL.

This clonotype was seen only a few times. The gene calls are TRBV6-1 and TRBJ1-5; TRBD1 agrees at 10 bases. The germline CDR1 and CDR2 sequences are MNHNS and SASEGT. V shed 7 bases and J 2 bases; nucleotides not matched to a gene: 5. There are 15 residues in the CDR3. The CDR3 DNA sequence: TGTGCCAGCAACGGACAGGGGGGGGGCAATCAGCCCCAGCATTTT. Translating it yields CASNGQGGGNQPQHF.

There are many counts of this clonotype. The chain employs TRBV13 and TRBJ1-1, with D uncertain. The CDR3 spans 13 residues. The germline gives CDR1 PRHDT, CDR2 FYEKMQ (reference sequence). V dropped 3 bases and J dropped 2 bases, with 7 bases sitting between them. The CDR3 spells CASSFEGNTEAFF. The DNA for the CDR3 is TGTGCCAGCAGCTTTGAGGGTAACACTGAAGCTTTCTTT. Variable domain in full (rest from reference TRBV13 and TRBJ1-1): AAGVIQSPRHLIKEKRETATLKCYPIPRHDTVYWYQQGPGQDPQFLISFYEKMQSDKGSIPDRFSAQQFSDYHSELNMSSLELGDSALYFCASSFEGNTEAFFGQGTRLTVV.

This clonotype has only a few counts. The chain has TRBV3-1 and TRBJ1-5, with D maybe TRBD1 (5 bases). Looked up from germline, CDR1 is LGHDT and CDR2 is YNNKEL (reference sequence). The CDR3 length is 14 residues. Trimming removed 5 bases at V and 3 bases at J, with 11 bases between. CDR3 DNA sequence: TGTGCCAGCAGCAACACAGGTATCAATCAGCCCCAGCATTTT. Its protein is CASSNTGINQPQHF.

This clonotype was counted between two and nine times. At one of its ends the junction is not consistent with the germline gene, which may arise from a read error. CDR3 in amino acids: CSAGEAGTDTQYF. In DNA form, the CDR3 reads TGCAGTGCTGGAGAAGCGGGAACAGATACGCAGTATTTT. V and J are TRBV20-1 and TRBJ2-3; 7 bases fit TRBD2. The CDR3 has 13 residues. CDR1 and CDR2 from the germline V gene are DFQATT and SNEGSKA (reference sequence).

This clonotype was found a few times. This rearrangement joins TRBV10-2 to TRBJ2-7; D call uncertain. CDR1 and CDR2 (germline): WSHSY, SAAADI. V gave up 2 bases and J gave up 3 bases, with 11 bases separating them. This CDR3 region has 14 residues. This CDR3 is CASSEGSTNYEQYF. In DNA, the CDR3 is TGCGCCAGCAGTGAGGGCTCAACGAACTACGAGCAGTACTTC.

This clonotype occurred many times. The rearrangement uses TRBV6-4 and TRBJ2-2, with TRBD2 matching over 8 bases. From germline, CDR1 is MRHNA and CDR2 SNTAGT. This CDR3 has 14 residues. V shed 2 bases and J 4 bases; nucleotides not matched to a gene: 0. For the CDR3, the DNA is TGTGCCAGCAGTGACGGGACTAGCACCGGGGAGCTGTTTTTT. It specifies CASSDGTSTGELFF.

With respect to this clonotype: A much larger clone differs from this one at a single base, so this may be a read error. V gene TRBV12-3 or TRBV12-4 combines with J gene TRBJ1-2; 9 bases fit TRBD1. CDR3 length equals 16 residues. The CDR3 sequence: CASRPAPGQGVYGYAF. DNA of the CDR3: TGTGCCAGCAGGCCCGCCCCGGGACAGGGTGTTTATGGCTACGCCTTC.

This clonotype was seen many times. The rearrangement links TRBV28 to TRBJ2-3, with 14 bases lining up with TRBD2. V gave up 5 bases and J gave up 7 bases; unmatched junction bases: 5. Germline CDR1 MDHEN, CDR2 SYDVKM. The CDR3 loop spans 15 amino acids. In nucleotides, the CDR3 is TGTGCCAGCAGTGCGACTAGCGGGAGGGCAAATACGCAGTATTTT. This translates into CASSATSGRANTQYF.

This clonotype showed up just a few times. The chain has TRBV7-2 and TRBJ2-3; 14 bases line up with TRBD2. Germline assignment: CDR1 SGHTA and CDR2 FQGNSA. This CDR3 spans 19 amino acids. V lost 3 bases and J lost 5; bases outside the gene matches: 13. The CDR3 bases are TGTGCCAGCAGCTTTTCTGGTCCGACTAGCGGGAGGGCGTTAGATACGCAGTATTTT. This translates into CASSFSGPTSGRALDTQYF.

Only a few counts were recorded for this clonotype. It may be a read error: a sequence one base away is much more abundant. V and J are TRBV28 and TRBJ2-7; 11 bases line up with TRBD2. J was trimmed by 2 bases and V by 5 bases; bases with no gene match: 14. The germline V gene has CDR1 MDHEN and CDR2 SYDVKM. This CDR3 is 18 amino acids long. The chain's CDR3 is CASSTLGLAGQPTYEQYF. The CDR3, as DNA: TGTGCCAGCAGTACCCTAGGACTAGCGGGCCAACCCACCTACGAGCAGTACTTC. The full variable domain, completed using reference TRBV28 and TRBJ2-7, is DVKVTQSSRYLVKRTGEKVFLECVQDMDHENMFWYRQDPGLGLRLIYFSYDVKMKEKGDIPEGYSVSREKKERFSLILESASTNQTSMYLCASSTLGLAGQPTYEQYFGPGTRLTVT.

As regards this clonotype: A much more abundant neighbour one base away suggests this may be a read error. This sequence joins TRBV7-9 and TRBJ2-5, with TRBD1 as a possible D gene (5 bases). The end of the DNA fits TRBJ2-1 better, so the J call may be wrong. There are 13 residues in the CDR3. The germline V gene has CDR1 SEHNR and CDR2 FQNEAQ (reference sequence). The CDR3, as DNA: TGTGCCAGCAGCTTTTTGACAGTCATAGAGCAGTTCTTC. It encodes CASSFLTVIEQFF.

The chain uses TRBV3-1 and TRBJ2-5; D is unresolved. V was clipped by 1 base and J by 1 base, with 10 bases between them. This CDR3 contains 15 residues. Germline V gene lookup returns CDR1 LGHDT and CDR2 YNNKEL (reference sequence). The CDR3 DNA is TGTGCCAGCAGCCAAGCAGTGGGGTTCCAAGAGACCCAGTACTTC. This codes for CASSQAVGFQETQYF.

This clonotype occurred many times. J is TRBJ1-1 and V is TRBV7-9, with D unclear. CDR1 SEHNR and CDR2 FQNEAQ come from the germline V gene (reference sequence). This CDR3 spans 15 amino acids. The germline V and J ends were trimmed by 5 bases and 1 base, with 14 bases remaining between them. CDR3 nucleotides: TGTGCCAGCAGCCCGAGACCGAAAGAGAACACTGAAGCTTTCTTT. The encoded protein is CASSPRPKENTEAFF.

This clonotype was picked up many times. The V gene is TRBV11-1, the J gene TRBJ2-1; D perhaps matches TRBD2 (5 bases). Germline assignment: CDR1 SGHAT and CDR2 FQDESV (reference sequence). The length of the CDR3 is 14 residues. The V end was cut by 1 base, the J end by 12 bases, with 16 bases between. The CDR3: CASSLDPSMLWQFF. DNA of the CDR3: TGTGCCAGCAGCTTAGATCCTAGCATGCTGTGGCAGTTCTTC.

This clonotype has more than one count but fewer than ten. The V gene is TRBV7-2, the J gene TRBJ2-7; D uncertain. V was pared by 4 bases and J by 3 bases, with 16 bases between. CDR1 and CDR2 from the germline V gene are SGHTA and FQGNSA. The CDR3 is 15 amino acids. Here the CDR3 DNA reads TGTGCCAGCAGCTCGTACTCAACATTTGACTACGAGCAGTACTTC. Translating it yields CASSSYSTFDYEQYF.

V and J are TRBV11-2 and TRBJ2-3, with 13 bases lining up with TRBD2. The germline gives CDR1 SGHAT, CDR2 FQNNGV. The CDR3 runs 17 residues. V shed 3 bases and J 3 bases; nucleotides not matched to a gene: 6. The CDR3: CASSLWTSGSPTDTQYF. CDR3 coding DNA: TGTGCCAGCAGCTTGTGGACTAGCGGGAGTCCGACAGATACGCAGTATTTT.

This clonotype showed up just a few times. The chain couples TRBV10-2 to TRBJ2-1; 15 positions agree with TRBD2. The J segment lost 8 bases and the V segment lost 9 bases, leaving 8 bases of the junction unmatched. Germline loops: CDR1 WSHSY, CDR2 SAAADI. The CDR3 loop spans 15 amino acids. CDR3 nucleotide sequence: TGCGCCAGGGGGACTAGCGGGAGGCAGGAGGATGAGCAGTTCTTC. Translating it yields CARGTSGRQEDEQFF.

This clonotype has a count of ten or more. V and J are TRBV29-1 and TRBJ2-1; TRBD1 aligns across 7 bases. The germline CDR1 and CDR2 sequences are SQVTM and ANQGSEA. The J segment lost 3 bases and the V segment lost 7 bases, leaving 9 bases of the junction unmatched. The CDR3 covers 14 residues. The CDR3 region is CSAKGAAIYNEQFF. The CDR3 DNA follows: TGCAGCGCCAAGGGGGCTGCTATCTACAATGAGCAGTTCTTC.

This clonotype was found many times. The V and J genes are TRBV5-1 and TRBJ2-7, with D possibly matching TRBD2 (5 bases). The CDR3 is made up of 12 amino acids. Trimming removed 6 bases at V and 7 bases at J, with 14 bases between. Germline loops: CDR1 SGHRS, CDR2 YFSETQ. The CDR3 loop is CASKEPSGEQYF. The CDR3 region has the DNA TGCGCCAGCAAAGAACCCTCGGGGGAGCAGTACTTC.

In the case of this clonotype: This sequence may be a read error, since a much larger clone differs from it by one base. V usage is TRBV6-2 or TRBV6-3 and J usage is TRBJ2-3, with D tentatively TRBD1 (5 bases). Germline CDR1 is MNHEY and CDR2 is SVGEGT. The CDR3 is made up of 13 amino acids. CDR3 amino acids: CAGRAPSTDTQYF. The CDR3 DNA is TGTGCCGGCAGGGCACCTAGCACAGATACGCAGTATTTT.

This clonotype was recorded at least ten times. This chain's CDR3 is CATSRGFSNQPQHF. CDR3 bases: TGTGCCACCTCGCGGGGTTTTAGCAATCAGCCCCAGCATTTT. The chain carries TRBV28 and TRBJ1-5; D not resolved. V was trimmed by 10 bases and J by 0 bases, leaving 13 bases between them. The CDR3 totals 14 residues. The germline V gene has CDR1 MDHEN and CDR2 SYDVKM.

This clonotype has just a few counts. The rearrangement uses TRBV29-1 and TRBJ1-1; D is unresolved. Trimming took 4 bases from V and 0 from J, leaving 12 bases between them. This CDR3 is built from 14 residues. Germline assignment: CDR1 SQVTM and CDR2 ANQGSEA. The CDR3 region is CSVAHVGLNTEAFF. The CDR3 DNA reads as TGCAGCGTTGCCCATGTTGGGTTGAACACTGAAGCTTTCTTT.

In its sample, this clonotype was seen a few times. The J gene is TRBJ1-3, the V gene TRBV10-3, with unresolved D. The CDR3 contains 13 residues. CDR1 is ENHRY, CDR2 SYGVKD, per germline. V lost 4 bases, J lost 3 bases, and 7 bases lay in between. The CDR3: CAISVNNGNTIYF. The CDR3 coding sequence is TGTGCCATCAGTGTGAATAATGGAAACACCATATATTTT.